This TCR beta chain was identified in a study of PD-L1 blockade in urothelial cancer. The wider study: Patients previously received 0 to 3 chemotherapy regimens. T cells were recovered from blood samples at a median of roughly 150,000.

The CDR3 runs to 15 residues. Per the germline V gene, CDR1 is SGHNT and CDR2 is YYREEE (reference sequence). The junction had 6 bases not matched to a gene; V was cut back by 5 bases and J by 8 bases. Every PCR received spiked-in synthetic TCR analog templates. The assay was immunoSEQ multiplex PCR, and TCRdb's table has in-frame clones only and misses some. This sample has some 63,000 clones, with roughly 80% found just once. Indicated time point: pretreatment peripheral blood. This specimen was PBMCs, taken around atezolizumab (anti-PD-L1) treatment. V gene TRBV5-4 combines with J gene TRBJ2-1; 14 bases fit TRBD2. The TCR originated in a man in his 70s with urothelial cancer. Here the CDR3 DNA reads TGTGCCAGCAGTACCGGGACTAGCGGGAGTTATGAGCAGTTCTTC. Protein: CASSTGTSGSYEQFF.